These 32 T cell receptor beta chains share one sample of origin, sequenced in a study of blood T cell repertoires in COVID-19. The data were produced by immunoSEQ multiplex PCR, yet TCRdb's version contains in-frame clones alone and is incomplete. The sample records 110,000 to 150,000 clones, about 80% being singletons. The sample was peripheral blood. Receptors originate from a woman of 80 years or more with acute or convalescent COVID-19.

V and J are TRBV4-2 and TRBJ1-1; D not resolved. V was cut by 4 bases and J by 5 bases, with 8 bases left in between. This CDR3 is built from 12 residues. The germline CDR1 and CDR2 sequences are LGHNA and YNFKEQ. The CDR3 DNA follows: TGTGCCAGCAGCCCCTCGCAGACTGAAGCTTTCTTT. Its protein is CASSPSQTEAFF.

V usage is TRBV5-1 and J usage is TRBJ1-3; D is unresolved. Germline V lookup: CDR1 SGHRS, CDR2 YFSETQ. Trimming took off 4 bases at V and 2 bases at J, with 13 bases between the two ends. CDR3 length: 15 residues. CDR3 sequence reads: CASSNSGGTGNTIYF. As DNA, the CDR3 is TGCGCCAGCAGCAACTCCGGAGGGACTGGAAACACCATATATTTT. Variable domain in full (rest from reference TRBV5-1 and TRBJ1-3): KAGVTQTPRYLIKTRGQQVTLSCSPISGHRSVSWYQQTPGQGLQFLFEYFSETQRNKGNFPGRFSGRQFSNSRSEMNVSTLELGDSALYLCASSNSGGTGNTIYFGEGSWLTVV.

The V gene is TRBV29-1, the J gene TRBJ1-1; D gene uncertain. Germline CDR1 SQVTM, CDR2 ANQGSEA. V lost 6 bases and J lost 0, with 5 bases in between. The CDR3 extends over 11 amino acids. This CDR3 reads CSVPVNTEAFF. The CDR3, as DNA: TGCAGCGTGCCGGTGAACACTGAAGCTTTCTTT.

Written as DNA, the CDR3 is TGTGCCAGTAGTATAGGGGACAGGGGATATGGCTACACCTTC. It specifies CASSIGDRGYGYTF. The V gene is TRBV19, the J gene TRBJ1-2; 10 bases fit TRBD1. V lost 1 base and J lost 5; bases outside the gene matches: 1. The germline gives CDR1 LNHDA, CDR2 SQIVND (reference sequence). The CDR3 has 14 residues.

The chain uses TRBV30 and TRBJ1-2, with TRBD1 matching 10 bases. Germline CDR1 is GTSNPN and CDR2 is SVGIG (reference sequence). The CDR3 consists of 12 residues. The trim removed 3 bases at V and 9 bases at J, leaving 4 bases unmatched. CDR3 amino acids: CAWSQGQGRYTF. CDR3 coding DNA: TGTGCCTGGAGCCAGGGACAGGGGCGCTACACCTTC.

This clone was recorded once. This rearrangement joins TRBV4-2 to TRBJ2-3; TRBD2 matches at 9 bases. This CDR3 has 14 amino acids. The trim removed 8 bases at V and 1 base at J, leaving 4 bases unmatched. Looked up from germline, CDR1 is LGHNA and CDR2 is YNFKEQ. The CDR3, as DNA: TGTGCCAGCGGGGCTAGCGGGGGCACAGATACGCAGTATTTT. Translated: CASGASGGTDTQYF.

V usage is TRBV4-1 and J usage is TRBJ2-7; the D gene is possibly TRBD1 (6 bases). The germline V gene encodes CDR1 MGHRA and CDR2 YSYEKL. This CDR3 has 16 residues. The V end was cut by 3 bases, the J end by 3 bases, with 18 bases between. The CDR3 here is CASSQDRGISNYEQYF. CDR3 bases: TGCGCCAGCAGCCAGGATAGGGGGATATCTAACTACGAGCAGTACTTC.

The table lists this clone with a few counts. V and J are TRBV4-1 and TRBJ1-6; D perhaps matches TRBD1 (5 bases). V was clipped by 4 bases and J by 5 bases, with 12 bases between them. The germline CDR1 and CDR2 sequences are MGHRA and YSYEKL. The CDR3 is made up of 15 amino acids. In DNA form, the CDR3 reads TGCGCCAGCAGCCTCAGGGAAAGAGATAATTCACCCCTCCACTTT. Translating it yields CASSLRERDNSPLHF.

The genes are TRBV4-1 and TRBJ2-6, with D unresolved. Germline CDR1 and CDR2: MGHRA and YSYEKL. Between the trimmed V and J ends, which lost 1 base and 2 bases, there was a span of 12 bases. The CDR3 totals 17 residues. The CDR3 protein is CASSQGSYQTGANVLTF. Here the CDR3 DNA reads TGCGCCAGCAGCCAAGGGTCATATCAGACTGGGGCCAACGTCCTGACTTTC.

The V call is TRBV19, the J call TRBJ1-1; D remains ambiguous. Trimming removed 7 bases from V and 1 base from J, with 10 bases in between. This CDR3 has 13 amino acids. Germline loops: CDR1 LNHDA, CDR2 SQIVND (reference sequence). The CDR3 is CASTPARNTEAFF. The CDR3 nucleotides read TGTGCCAGTACCCCCGCTAGGAACACTGAAGCTTTCTTT.

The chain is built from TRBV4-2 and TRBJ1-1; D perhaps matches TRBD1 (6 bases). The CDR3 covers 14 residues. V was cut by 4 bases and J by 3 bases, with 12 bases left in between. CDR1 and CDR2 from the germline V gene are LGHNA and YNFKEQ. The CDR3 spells CASSLSGGHTEAFF. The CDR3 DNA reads TGTGCCAGCAGCCTATCCGGGGGGCACACTGAAGCTTTCTTT.

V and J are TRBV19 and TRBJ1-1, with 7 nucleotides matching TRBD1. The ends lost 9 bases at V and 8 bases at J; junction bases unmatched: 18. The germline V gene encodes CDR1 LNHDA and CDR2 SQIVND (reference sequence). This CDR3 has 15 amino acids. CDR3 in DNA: TGTGCCAGCCGACTTCCCGGAGGACAGGCTGAGGAAGCTTTCTTT. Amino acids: CASRLPGGQAEEAFF.

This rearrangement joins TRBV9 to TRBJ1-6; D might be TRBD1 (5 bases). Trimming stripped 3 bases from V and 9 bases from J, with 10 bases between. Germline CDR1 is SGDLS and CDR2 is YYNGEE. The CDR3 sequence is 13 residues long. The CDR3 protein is CASSDAGGSPLHF. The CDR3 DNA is TGTGCCAGCAGCGATGCCGGGGGTTCACCCCTCCACTTT.

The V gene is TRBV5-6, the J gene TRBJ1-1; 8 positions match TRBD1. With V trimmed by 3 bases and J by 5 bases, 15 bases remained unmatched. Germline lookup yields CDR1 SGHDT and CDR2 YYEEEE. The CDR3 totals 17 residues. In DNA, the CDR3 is TGTGCCAGCAGCTCGATCTACAGGGGGACTAAGGAGACTGAAGCTTTCTTT. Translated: CASSSIYRGTKETEAFF. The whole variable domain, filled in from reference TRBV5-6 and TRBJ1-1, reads DAGVTQSPTHLIKTRGQQVTLRCSPKSGHDTVSWYQQALGQGPQFIFQYYEEEERQRGNFPDRFSGHQFPNYSSELNVNALLLGDSALYLCASSSIYRGTKETEAFFGQGTRLTVV.

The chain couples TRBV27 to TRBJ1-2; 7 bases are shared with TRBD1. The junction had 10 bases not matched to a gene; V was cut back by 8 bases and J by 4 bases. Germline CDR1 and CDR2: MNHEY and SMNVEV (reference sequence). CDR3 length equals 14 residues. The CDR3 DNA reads TGTGCCAGCCGCAAAACCGGGACAGTCTATGGCTACACCTTC. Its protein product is CASRKTGTVYGYTF.

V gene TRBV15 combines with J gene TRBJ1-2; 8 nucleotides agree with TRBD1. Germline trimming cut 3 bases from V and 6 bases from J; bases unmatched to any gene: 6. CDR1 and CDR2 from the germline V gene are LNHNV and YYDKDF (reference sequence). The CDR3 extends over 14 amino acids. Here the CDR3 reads CATSRETGGNGYTF. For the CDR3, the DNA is TGTGCCACCAGCAGGGAAACAGGGGGTAATGGCTACACCTTC.

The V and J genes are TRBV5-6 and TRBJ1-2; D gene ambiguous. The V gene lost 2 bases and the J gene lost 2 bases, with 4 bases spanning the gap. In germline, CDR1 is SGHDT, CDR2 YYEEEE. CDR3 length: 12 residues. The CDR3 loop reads CASSFSNYGYTF. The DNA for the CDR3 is TGTGCCAGCAGCTTTAGCAACTATGGCTACACCTTC.

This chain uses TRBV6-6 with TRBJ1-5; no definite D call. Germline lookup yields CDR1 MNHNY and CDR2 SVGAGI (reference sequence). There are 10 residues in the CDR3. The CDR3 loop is CAIGDQPQHF. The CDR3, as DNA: TGTGCGATCGGGGATCAGCCCCAGCATTTT.

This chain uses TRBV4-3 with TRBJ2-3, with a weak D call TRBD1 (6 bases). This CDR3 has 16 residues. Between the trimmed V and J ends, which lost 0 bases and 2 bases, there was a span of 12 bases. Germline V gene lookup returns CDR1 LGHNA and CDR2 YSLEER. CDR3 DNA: TGCGCCAGCAGCCAAGATTCCGGACAGAACACAGATACGCAGTATTTT. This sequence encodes CASSQDSGQNTDTQYF.

CDR3 sequence reads: CASSPPGQGINEQFF. The CDR3 DNA sequence: TGTGCCAGCAGCCCCCCGGGACAGGGGATCAATGAGCAGTTCTTC. The chain joins TRBV7-9 to TRBJ2-1, with 10 bases lining up with TRBD1. There are 15 residues in the CDR3. The V gene end was trimmed by 5 bases and the J gene end by 6 bases; junction bases not matched to a gene: 7. Germline lookup yields CDR1 SEHNR and CDR2 FQNEAQ (reference sequence).

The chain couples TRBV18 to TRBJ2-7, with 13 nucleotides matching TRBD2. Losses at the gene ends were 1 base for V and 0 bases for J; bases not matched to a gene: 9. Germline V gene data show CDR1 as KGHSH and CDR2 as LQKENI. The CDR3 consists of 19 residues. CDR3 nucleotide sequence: TGTGCCAGCTCACCACAAAGGACTAGCGGGGGACCCTCCTCCTACGAGCAGTACTTC. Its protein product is CASSPQRTSGGPSSYEQYF.

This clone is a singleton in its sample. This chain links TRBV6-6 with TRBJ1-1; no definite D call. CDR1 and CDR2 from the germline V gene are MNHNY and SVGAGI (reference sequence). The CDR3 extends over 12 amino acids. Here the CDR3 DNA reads TGTGCAAACCGGGGATTCGACACTGAAGCTTTCTTT. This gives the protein CANRGFDTEAFF.

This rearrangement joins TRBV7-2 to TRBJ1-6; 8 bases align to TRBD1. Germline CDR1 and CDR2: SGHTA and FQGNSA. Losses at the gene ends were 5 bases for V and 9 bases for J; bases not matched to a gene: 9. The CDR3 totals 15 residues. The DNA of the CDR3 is TGTGCCAGCAGCCAGAGGACAGGGAACATTTCACCCCTCCACTTT. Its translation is CASSQRTGNISPLHF.

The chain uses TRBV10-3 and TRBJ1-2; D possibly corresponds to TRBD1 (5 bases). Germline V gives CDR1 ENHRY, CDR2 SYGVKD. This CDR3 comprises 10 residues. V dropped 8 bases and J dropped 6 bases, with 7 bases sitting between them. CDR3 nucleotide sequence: TGTGCCATCGGGGCGGATGGCTACACCTTC. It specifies CAIGADGYTF.

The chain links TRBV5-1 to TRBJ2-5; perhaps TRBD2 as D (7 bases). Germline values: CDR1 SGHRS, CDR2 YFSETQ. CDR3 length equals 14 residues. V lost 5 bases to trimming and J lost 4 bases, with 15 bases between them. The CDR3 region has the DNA TGCGCCAGCAGTGGTGGGGGGGCTGGAGAGACCCAGTACTTC. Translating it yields CASSGGGAGETQYF.

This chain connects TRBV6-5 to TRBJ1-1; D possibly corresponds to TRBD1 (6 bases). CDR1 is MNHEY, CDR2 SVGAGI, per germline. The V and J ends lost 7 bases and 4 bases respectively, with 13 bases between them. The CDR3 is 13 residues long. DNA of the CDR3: TGTGCCAGCACCCGGAGGGGGGGCACTGAAGCTTTCTTT. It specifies CASTRRGGTEAFF.

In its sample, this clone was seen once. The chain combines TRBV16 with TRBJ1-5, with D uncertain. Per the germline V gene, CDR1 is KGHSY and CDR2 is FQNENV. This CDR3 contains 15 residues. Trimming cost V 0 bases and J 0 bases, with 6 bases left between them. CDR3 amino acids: CASSQSPGSNQPQHF. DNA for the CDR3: TGTGCCAGCAGCCAATCGCCCGGTAGCAATCAGCCCCAGCATTTT.

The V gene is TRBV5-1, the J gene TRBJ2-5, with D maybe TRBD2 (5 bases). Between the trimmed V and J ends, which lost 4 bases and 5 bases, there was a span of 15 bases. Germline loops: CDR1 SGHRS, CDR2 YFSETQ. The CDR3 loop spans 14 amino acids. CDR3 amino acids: CASSARWGVETQYF. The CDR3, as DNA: TGCGCCAGCAGCGCCCGTTGGGGAGTGGAGACCCAGTACTTC.

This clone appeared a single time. The CDR3 bases are TGTGCCAGCAGTGAAGCGGGGAGGGATACGCAGTATTTT. Its protein product is CASSEAGRDTQYF. The chain links TRBV6-1 to TRBJ2-3, with D possibly being TRBD2 (6 bases). V lost 0 bases to trimming and J lost 6 bases, with 7 bases between them. CDR1 MNHNS and CDR2 SASEGT come from the germline V gene. This CDR3 has 13 amino acids.

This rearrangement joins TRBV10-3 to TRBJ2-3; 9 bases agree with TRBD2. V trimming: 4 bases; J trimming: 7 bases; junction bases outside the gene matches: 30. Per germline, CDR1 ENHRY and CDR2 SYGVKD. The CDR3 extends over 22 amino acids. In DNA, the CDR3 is TGTGCCATCAGTGGCCAGTCCGGGACCAAGCCAGGCGGGGGGGCGGGAATAAATACGCAGTATTTT. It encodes CAISGQSGTKPGGGAGINTQYF.

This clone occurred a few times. CDR3 nucleotide sequence: TGTGCCAGTACCAGGGGGAATAGCAATCAGCCCCAGCATTTT. Residues: CASTRGNSNQPQHF. This chain links TRBV19 with TRBJ1-5, with 7 bases fitting TRBD1. This CDR3 is 14 amino acids long. The germline V gene encodes CDR1 LNHDA and CDR2 SQIVND (reference sequence). Trimming took 7 bases from V and 0 from J; bases not matched to a gene: 3.

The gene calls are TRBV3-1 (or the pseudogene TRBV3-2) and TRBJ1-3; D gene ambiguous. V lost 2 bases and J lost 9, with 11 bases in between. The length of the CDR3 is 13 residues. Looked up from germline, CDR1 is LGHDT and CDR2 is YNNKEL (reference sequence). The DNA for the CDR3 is TGTGCCAGCAGCCAAAGGGCGGGTCCCACCATATATTTT. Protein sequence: CASSQRAGPTIYF.